This TCR beta chain was recovered during a study of long-term antiretroviral therapy in people with HIV. Across the whole study: The 2015 immediate-ART recommendation came about a decade after the earliest samples. The study's findings and limits: Information pertaining to ART adherence, viral resistance or therapeutic modifications was not obtained. Blood in the study was drawn between about 2003 and 2017, possibly under older ART regimens, which may be less effective than current ones.

Version v3.0 of the immunoSEQ assay ran at survey level. The sequencing target was about 40,000-50,000 T-cell genomes per sample. Produced via immunoSEQ multiplex PCR; TCRdb's table is partial and in-frame only. Among around 28,000 clones listed, roughly 84% were seen once. As for this clone: The antigen remains unidentified.

The CDR3 is 15 amino acids. J was trimmed by 5 bases and V by 0 bases; bases with no gene match: 3. Germline CDR1 SEHNR, CDR2 FQNEAQ (reference sequence). The receptor's source is a woman in her twenties or thirties with HIV. The chain couples TRBV7-9 to TRBJ2-1, with TRBD2 matching over 8 bases. The specimen comprised unsorted PBMCs, sampled 0.8 years after starting antiretroviral therapy. CDR3 in amino acids: CASSLASGGDNEQFF. The DNA of the CDR3 is TGTGCCAGCAGCTTAGCCTCCGGGGGGGACAATGAGCAGTTCTTC.